This T cell receptor beta chain derives from a study of blood T cell repertoires in COVID-19. Study information: The United States, Italy and Spain were the sources of the acute and convalescent COVID-19 samples. Nucleic acid was either cDNA or gDNA, and it came from T cells, B-cell-depleted T cells, or PBMCs.

Original analysis: Amplification from reference gene primers served as the basis for estimated nucleated cell counts. The protocol was immunoSEQ multiplex PCR, while the TCRdb copy is restricted to in-frame clones and leaves out a portion. The D gene and trimming were derived from the DNA, and the V and J assignments and clone size from that table. The data contain under 350,000 clones, roughly nine tenths of them singletons. Sequences were obtained from peripheral blood. The receptor was isolated from a middle-aged man with acute or convalescent COVID-19.

CDR3 sequence: CASSRTSGGPSSYNEQFF. The CDR3 DNA sequence: TGTGCCAGCAGCCGGACTAGCGGGGGGCCCAGCTCCTACAATGAGCAGTTCTTC. The chain links TRBV5-4 to TRBJ2-1; 14 nucleotides match TRBD2. V lost 4 bases, J lost 0 bases, and 6 bases stayed unmatched. This CDR3 contains 18 residues. Germline V lookup: CDR1 SGHNT, CDR2 YYREEE (reference sequence).